Detailed here is one T cell receptor beta chain. This clone was counted a few times. Its specific antigen is unknown. No much larger clone is present one base from it, and per-base qualities are unavailable. CDR1 and CDR2 are read off the germline V gene as SQVTM and ANQGSEA. The CDR3, from cysteine to phenylalanine, totals 14 residues. The CDR3 DNA has 42 bases and is translated from base 1. V is shortened by 0 bases, J by 6 bases, and the region joining them spans 11 bases. The data were obtained in a study of cytomegalovirus exposure and HLA in healthy donors (TCRdb year 2017). In terms of the full investigation: An earlier analysis of under 600 of the donors reported about 250 Gb of sequence data and around 120 million unique TCR beta sequences from some 180 million T cells. Around 330 gigabases of sequencing data and tens of millions of unique TCR sequences made up an early release that covered fewer than 650 HLA-typed donors. Among the roughly 430 genotyped donors, more than 70% belonged to the genetic ancestry cluster associated with self-reported Caucasian donors. The study aimed to test whether signatures of past pathogen exposure could be identified by cataloging public T cell receptors. The study profiled the T cell repertoires of fewer than 850 subjects by immunosequencing and related them to cytomegalovirus serostatus. In addition to the first cohort of 666 subjects, a separate validation cohort of under 150 different subjects was used. The study combined high-throughput TCR immunosequencing, statistical association of individual TCRs with disease status, and machine learning to predict cytomegalovirus infection status. To study patterns of TCR occurrence, a later analysis re-analyzed previously published TCR beta repertoires from 600 to 750 donors and added high-resolution HLA genotyping. Rather than drawing on any new phenotypic data, the later analysis identified candidate immune exposures from TCR beta sequences and the way those sequences occurred across donors. An earlier analysis of around 580 of the donors used high-throughput TCR beta sequencing to judge whether each TCR beta V gene segment behaved as functional or pseudogenic. Alongside the repertoire data, information on donor age, sex, ethnicity and CMV serostatus was compiled. A later genetic analysis took genome-wide SNP genotypes for about three fifths of the roughly 670 donors and used that subset as a discovery cohort. All discovery cohort repertoires had been generated on a single sequencing platform. HLA typing included class I and class II loci at four-digit resolution. The number of typed donors differed by locus: roughly 629-640 for A, B, C, DRB1 and DQB1; approximately 530 for DQA1; approximately 600 for DPA1; and around 470 for DPB1. Roughly 5 DR-DQ haplotypes were handled as single units for association and clustering, since linkage in the cohort was strong. Among some 410 genotyped donors of the cohort, an average of approximately 250,000 unique TCR beta nucleotide sequences were sequenced per donor, roughly 18% of them non-productive.

The cohort was made up of about 670 healthy bone marrow donors. Cohort members were all nominally healthy when sampled, although unrecorded immune exposures were likely present. The donor tested CMV seronegative, placing the donor among the roughly 400 seronegative members of the cohort. Each donor provided a peripheral blood sample, and peripheral blood mononuclear cells were used for TCR beta sequencing. The Qiagen DNeasy Blood Extraction Kit was used to extract genomic DNA from the blood cell samples. Library preparation used the immunoSEQ multiplex PCR assay. A mixture of 60 forward primers for TCR Vbeta segments and 13 reverse primers for TCR Jbeta segments was used in the multiplex PCR. The CDR3 region of rearranged TCR beta genes was amplified from genomic DNA by a multiplex PCR assay. The amplified TCR beta libraries were sequenced on the Illumina HiSeq System as 87-base-pair reads. Regarding the original processing steps: A later analysis counted tens of millions of unique TCR beta chains across the 666 repertoires, and around 9.9 million of these chains were shared by at least two donors. To remove PCR and sequencing errors, raw reads were error-corrected and collapsed into unique sequences using a nearest-neighbor algorithm that merged closely related sequences. CDR3 sequences were aligned to IMGT reference sequences to assign V, D and J gene segments. For a sequence to be retained, a match of at least six nucleotides was required to both a V gene segment and a J gene segment. Rearrangements were classified as productive when the CDR3 lacked stop codons and remained in frame with V and J, and all other rearrangements were classified as non-productive. Following IMGT convention, CDR3 was defined as the stretch from the second conserved V-encoded cysteine to the conserved J-encoded phenylalanine. Sequences without an unambiguous match to a single V gene segment were excluded from the earlier analysis of about 630 of the donors. In an earlier analysis of roughly 500 of the donors, V segments were called functional above 56.7% productive rearrangements and were called segregating when the between-donor standard deviation exceeded 5%. A statistical classification framework was developed to diagnose cytomegalovirus status using the catalog of TCR beta chain sequences. In a later analysis, V and J genes were assigned by comparing TCR nucleotide sequences against IMGT/GENE-DB human TR gene sequences. Using the TCRdist pipeline, a later analysis assigned CDR3 sequences along with most-parsimonious VDJ recombination scenarios. In a later analysis, each TCR beta chain was defined by its CDR3 amino acid sequence together with its V-gene family, and reads lacking a unique V-gene family were excluded. In a later analysis, approximately 590 highly shared, low-generation-probability nucleotide sequences were removed to address suspected cross-contamination and a sequencing artifact. In a later analysis, a clonal expansion index for each public chain was calculated from normalized within-repertoire ranks of inferred template counts. In a later analysis, generation probabilities were computed using a VDJ recombination model fitted to out-of-frame rearrangements, and the results were checked against IGoR. In a later analysis, hypergeometric tests were used to score TCR-TCR, TCR-HLA and TCR-CMV co-occurrence, with a repertoire-size bias correction applied to TCR pairs. In a later analysis, false discovery rates were estimated by permuting HLA or CMV assignments 20 times. In a later analysis, co-occurring TCRs were grouped using DBSCAN, and TCRdist sequence similarity was added for clustering within HLA-allele-positive subsets. For co-occurrence clustering, repertoires with fewer than 30,000 or more than 120,000 public chains were excluded, along with 4 to 6 repertoires with anomalous nucleotide sharing. Imported from immuneACCESS, the table was reduced by TCRdb to in-frame sequences with V and J called. These copies leave out some clones; in studies compared against another copy, an unresolved V gene accounts for under half, and the cause of the remainder is not known. V and J calls and clone size follow that table, whereas D and trimming were derived from the DNA. Here the sample has fewer than 80,000 clones; 65% to 75% occur a single time. The ten top clones hold roughly 5.2% of the sample.

General study outcomes and caveats: In a later analysis, HLA-associated TCR beta chains showed more clonal expansion and lower generation probabilities than non-associated chains that were equally common. According to a later analysis, most CMV-associated TCR beta chains appeared to be HLA-restricted, and the HLA associations seemed to be driven largely by CMV exposure. Because counts were too low, seventeen rarely observed V segments, including chromosome 9 orphons, were excluded from the earlier analysis of some 540 of the donors. In a later genetic analysis, a missense DCLRE1C variant was associated with V-gene and J-gene trimming of TCR beta chains, and the association was replicated in an independent cohort. A further reported finding was that TCR beta sequences accurately predicted the HLA-A and HLA-B alleles for most subjects in the first cohort. In vitro tests confirmed that a few of the cytomegalovirus-associated TCR beta chains recognize cytomegalovirus antigens. According to a later genetic analysis, donors in an Asian-associated ancestry cluster had fewer N-insertions in productive TCRs than the approximately 670-donor mean. The authors suggested that the approach could potentially be generalized to other disease states and immunological phenotypes. The 87-base-pair reads could not distinguish some IMGT-functional V segments, including TRBV6-2 and TRBV6-3, so those segments were excluded. A later analysis reported that several top co-occurrence clusters appeared linked to parvovirus B19, influenza, CMV and Epstein-Barr virus. In a later analysis, the rate of TCR association differed among HLA loci, with DRB1 alleles having the most associated TCRs and HLA-C alleles having the fewest. Immune exposure information for the cohort was limited to CMV serostatus. HLA typing was unavailable for some donors at each locus, so association tests used only the typed subset. When HLA alleles, especially DR and DQ, strongly co-occurred, attributing TCR associations to individual alleles was difficult. A total of fewer than 200 TCR beta chains were listed by the study as associated with cytomegalovirus. An earlier analysis of around 500 of the donors showed that most TCR beta V segments appeared in productive rearrangements either about 90% or about 30% of the time, which broadly matched IMGT annotations. Linkage disequilibrium might explain the correlated functional status among segregating V segments, but an unknown experimental factor could not be excluded. This cohort had only TCR beta chains sequenced, and the lack of alpha or paired-chain data limited which features could be detected. Most TCR sequences were seen in very few donors, while some public TCRs were found in many individuals. A cluster of highly shared sequence variants was judged likely to be a technical artifact of the sequencing pipeline. The classifier was reported to diagnose cytomegalovirus status with high specificity and sensitivity in both the original cohort and the validation cohort. In a later analysis, around 15,000 TCR beta sequences were associated with specific HLA alleles at a false discovery rate of 0.05. Roughly uniform sequencing depth across donors was assumed in presence/absence analyses, although this assumption may not hold.

The sequence derives from a woman younger than 45 in good health and CMV-seronegative. The rearranged segments are TRBV29-1 and TRBJ2-2, and possibly TRBD1, on 5 matching bases. Sample: PBMCs. This receptor has the CDR3 CSVEDSQGSGELFF. Here is the DNA: TGCAGCGTTGAAGATAGTCAGGGATCCGGGGAGCTGTTTTTT.